This T cell receptor beta chain was obtained from a study of blood T cell repertoires in COVID-19. Study-level background: Sample material is recorded as cDNA or gDNA derived from T cells, B-cell-depleted T cells, or PBMCs.

Participants were placed into cohorts based on the clinical history they reported. Losses at the gene ends were 7 bases for V and 3 bases for J; bases not matched to a gene: 9. The CDR3 spans 15 residues. CDR1 and CDR2 from the germline V gene are MDHEN and SYDVKM. Assay used: immunoSEQ multiplex PCR; TCRdb lists only in-frame clones, some missing. The sample shows 200,000 to 300,000 clones, approximately 89% of them seen only once. The chain joins TRBV28 to TRBJ1-2, with 9 bases lining up with TRBD1. The receptor comes from a woman in her thirties or forties with acute COVID-19. Sequenced material: PBMCs or T cells enriched from blood (not recorded which). The CDR3 nucleotides are TGTGCCAGCACCCTTAGAACAGGGGGCTACTATGGCTACACCTTC. Amino acid sequence: CASTLRTGGYYGYTF.